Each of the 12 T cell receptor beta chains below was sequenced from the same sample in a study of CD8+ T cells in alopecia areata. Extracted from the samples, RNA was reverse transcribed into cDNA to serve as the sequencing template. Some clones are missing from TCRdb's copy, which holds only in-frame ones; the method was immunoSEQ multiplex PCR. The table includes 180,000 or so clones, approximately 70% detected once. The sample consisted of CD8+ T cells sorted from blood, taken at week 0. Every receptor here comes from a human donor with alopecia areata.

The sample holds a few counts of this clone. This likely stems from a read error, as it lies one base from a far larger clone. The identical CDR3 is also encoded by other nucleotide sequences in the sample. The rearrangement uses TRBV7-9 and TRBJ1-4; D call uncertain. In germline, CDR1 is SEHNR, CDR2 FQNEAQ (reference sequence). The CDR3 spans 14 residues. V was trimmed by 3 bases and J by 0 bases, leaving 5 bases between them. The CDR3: CASSLIATNEKLFF. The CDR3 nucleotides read TGTGCCAGCAGCTTGATTGCAACTAATGAAAAACTGTTTTTT.

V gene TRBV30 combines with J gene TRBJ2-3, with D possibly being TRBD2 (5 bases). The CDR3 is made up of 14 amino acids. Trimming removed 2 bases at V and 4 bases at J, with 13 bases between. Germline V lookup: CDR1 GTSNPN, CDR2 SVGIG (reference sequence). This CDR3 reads CAWSILGGSDTQYF. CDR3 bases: TGTGCCTGGAGTATCCTAGGAGGTTCAGATACGCAGTATTTT.

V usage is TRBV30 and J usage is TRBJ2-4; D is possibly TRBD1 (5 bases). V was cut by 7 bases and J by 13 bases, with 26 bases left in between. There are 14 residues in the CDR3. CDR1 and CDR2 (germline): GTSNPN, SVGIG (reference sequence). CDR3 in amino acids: CASRPPGQGVIQYF. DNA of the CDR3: TGTGCCTCACGACCCCCAGGGCAGGGCGTTATCCAGTACTTC.

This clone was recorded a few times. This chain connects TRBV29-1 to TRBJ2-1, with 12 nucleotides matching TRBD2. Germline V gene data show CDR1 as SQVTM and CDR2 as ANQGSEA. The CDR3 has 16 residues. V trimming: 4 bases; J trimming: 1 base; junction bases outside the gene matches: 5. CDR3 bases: TGCAGCGTTGTTGGGGGACTAGCGGGTTCCTACAATGAGCAGTTCTTC. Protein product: CSVVGGLAGSYNEQFF.

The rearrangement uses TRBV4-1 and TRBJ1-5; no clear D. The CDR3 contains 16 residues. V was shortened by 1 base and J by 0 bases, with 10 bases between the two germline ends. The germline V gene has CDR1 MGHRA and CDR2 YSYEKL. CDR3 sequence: CASSQGLSGSNQPQHF. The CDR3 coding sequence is TGCGCCAGCAGCCAAGGGCTGTCCGGTAGCAATCAGCCCCAGCATTTT.

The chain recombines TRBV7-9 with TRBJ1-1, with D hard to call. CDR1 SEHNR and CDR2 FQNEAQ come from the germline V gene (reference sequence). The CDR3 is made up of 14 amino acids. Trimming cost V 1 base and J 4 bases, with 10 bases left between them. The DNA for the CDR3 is TGTGCCAGCAGCTTAGTTCTGGGGAGCACTGAAGCTTTCTTT. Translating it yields CASSLVLGSTEAFF.

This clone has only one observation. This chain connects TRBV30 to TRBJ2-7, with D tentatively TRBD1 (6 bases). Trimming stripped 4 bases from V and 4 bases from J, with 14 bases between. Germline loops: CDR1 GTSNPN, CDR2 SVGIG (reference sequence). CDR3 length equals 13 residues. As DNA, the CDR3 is TGTGCCTGGACACAGGGTTACGGGTACGAGCAGTACTTC. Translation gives CAWTQGYGYEQYF.

CDR3 nucleotides: TGTGCCAGCATTGGAGGTCACTATGGCTACACCTTC. Protein: CASIGGHYGYTF. The chain joins TRBV2 to TRBJ1-2; D unresolved. CDR1 is SNHLY, CDR2 FYNNEI, per germline. The CDR3 covers 12 residues. Trimming removed 7 bases from V and 3 bases from J, with 9 bases in between.

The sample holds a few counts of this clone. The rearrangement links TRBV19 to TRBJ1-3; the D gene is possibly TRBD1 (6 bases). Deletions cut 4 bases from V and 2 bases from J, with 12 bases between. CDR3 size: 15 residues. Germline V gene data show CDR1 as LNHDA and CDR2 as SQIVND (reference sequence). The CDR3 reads CASSTSGATGNTIYF. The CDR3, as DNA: TGTGCCAGTAGTACTTCGGGGGCAACTGGAAACACCATATATTTT.

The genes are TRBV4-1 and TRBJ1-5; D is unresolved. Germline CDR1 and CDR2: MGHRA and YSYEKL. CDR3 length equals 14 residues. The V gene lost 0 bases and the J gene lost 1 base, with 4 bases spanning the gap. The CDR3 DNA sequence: TGCGCCAGCAGCCAAGAGGGGAGCAATCAGCCCCAGCATTTT. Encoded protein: CASSQEGSNQPQHF.

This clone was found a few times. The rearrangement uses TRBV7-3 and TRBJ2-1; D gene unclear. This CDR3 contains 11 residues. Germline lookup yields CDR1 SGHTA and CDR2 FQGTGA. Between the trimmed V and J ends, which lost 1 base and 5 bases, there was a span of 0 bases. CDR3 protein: CASSLNNEQFF. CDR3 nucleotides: TGTGCCAGCAGCTTAAACAATGAGCAGTTCTTC.

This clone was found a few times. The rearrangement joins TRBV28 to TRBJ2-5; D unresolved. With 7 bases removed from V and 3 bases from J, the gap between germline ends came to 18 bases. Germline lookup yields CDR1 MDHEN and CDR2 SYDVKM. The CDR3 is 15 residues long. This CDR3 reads CASNPVPGTEETQYF. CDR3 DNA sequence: TGTGCCAGCAATCCCGTCCCGGGTACCGAAGAGACCCAGTACTTC.